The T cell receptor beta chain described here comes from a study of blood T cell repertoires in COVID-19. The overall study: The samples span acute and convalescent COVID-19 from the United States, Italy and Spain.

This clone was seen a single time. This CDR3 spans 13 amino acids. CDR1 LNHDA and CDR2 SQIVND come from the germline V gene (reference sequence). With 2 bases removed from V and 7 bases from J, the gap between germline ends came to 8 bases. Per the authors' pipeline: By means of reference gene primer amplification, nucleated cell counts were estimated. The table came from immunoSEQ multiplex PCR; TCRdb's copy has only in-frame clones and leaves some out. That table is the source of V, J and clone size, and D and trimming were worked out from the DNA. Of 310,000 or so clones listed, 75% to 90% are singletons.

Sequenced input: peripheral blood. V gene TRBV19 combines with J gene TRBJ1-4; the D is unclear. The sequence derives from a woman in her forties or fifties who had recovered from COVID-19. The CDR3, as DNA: TGTGCCAGTAGTATAAGACGGGGTGAAAAACTGTTTTTT. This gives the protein CASSIRRGEKLFF. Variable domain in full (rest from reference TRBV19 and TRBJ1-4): DGGITQSPKYLFRKEGQNVTLSCEQNLNHDAMYWYRQDPGQGLRLIYYSQIVNDFQKGDIAEGYSVSREKKESFPLTVTSAQKNPTAFYLCASSIRRGEKLFFGSGTQLSVL.